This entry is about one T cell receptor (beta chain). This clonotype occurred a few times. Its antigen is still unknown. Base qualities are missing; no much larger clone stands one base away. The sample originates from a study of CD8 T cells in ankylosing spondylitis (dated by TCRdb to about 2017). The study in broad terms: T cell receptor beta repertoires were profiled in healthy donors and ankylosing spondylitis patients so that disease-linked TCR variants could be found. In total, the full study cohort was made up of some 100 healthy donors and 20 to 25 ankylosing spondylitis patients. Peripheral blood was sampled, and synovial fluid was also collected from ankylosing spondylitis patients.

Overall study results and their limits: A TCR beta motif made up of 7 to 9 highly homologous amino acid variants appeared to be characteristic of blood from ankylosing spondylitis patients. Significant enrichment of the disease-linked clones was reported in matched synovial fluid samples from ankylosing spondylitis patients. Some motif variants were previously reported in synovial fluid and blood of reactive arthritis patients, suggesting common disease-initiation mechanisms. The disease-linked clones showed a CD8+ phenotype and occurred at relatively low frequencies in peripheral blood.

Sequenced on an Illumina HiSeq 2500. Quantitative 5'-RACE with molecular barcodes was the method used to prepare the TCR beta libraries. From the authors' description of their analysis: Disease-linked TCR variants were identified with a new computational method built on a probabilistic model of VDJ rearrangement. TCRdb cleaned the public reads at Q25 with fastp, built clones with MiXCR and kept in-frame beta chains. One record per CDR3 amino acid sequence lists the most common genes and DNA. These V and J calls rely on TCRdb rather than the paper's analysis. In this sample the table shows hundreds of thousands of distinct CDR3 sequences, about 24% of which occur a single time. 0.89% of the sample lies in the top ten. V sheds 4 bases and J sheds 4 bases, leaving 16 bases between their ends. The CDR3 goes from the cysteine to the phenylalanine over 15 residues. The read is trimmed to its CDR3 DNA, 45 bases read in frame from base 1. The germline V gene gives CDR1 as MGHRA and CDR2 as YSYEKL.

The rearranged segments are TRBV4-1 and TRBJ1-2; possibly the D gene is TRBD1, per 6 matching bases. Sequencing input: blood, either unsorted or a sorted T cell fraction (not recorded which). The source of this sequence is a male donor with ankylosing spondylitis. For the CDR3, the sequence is CASSLFRGGGYGYTF. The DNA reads TGCGCCAGCAGCCTCTTTAGGGGGGGAGGCTATGGCTACACCTTC.